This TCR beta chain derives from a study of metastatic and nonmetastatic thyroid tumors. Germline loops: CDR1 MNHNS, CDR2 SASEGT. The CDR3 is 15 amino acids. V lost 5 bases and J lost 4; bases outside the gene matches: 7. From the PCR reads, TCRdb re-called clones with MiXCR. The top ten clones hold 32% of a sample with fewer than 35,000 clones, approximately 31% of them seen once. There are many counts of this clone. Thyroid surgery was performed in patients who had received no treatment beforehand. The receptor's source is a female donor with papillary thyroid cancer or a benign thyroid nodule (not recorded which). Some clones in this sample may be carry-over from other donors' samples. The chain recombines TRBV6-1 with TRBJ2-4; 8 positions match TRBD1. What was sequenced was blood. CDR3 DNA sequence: TGTGCCAGCAGTTCCGGGACAGGCCTGAAAAACATTCAGTACTTC. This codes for CASSSGTGLKNIQYF.